This TCR beta chain was identified during a study of T cells in Graves' hyperthyroidism and ophthalmopathy. Amplification of TCR beta CDR3 regions was performed using RNA transcripts as template. With the HTBI primer set, the TCR CDR3 went through a first round of RT-PCR. TCRdb re-called the multiplex PCR reads through MiXCR, storing one row per CDR3 protein. The sample yields about 640,000 distinct CDR3 sequences, 20% seen once. Overall study findings and caveats: Stable hyperthyroidism was separated from ophthalmopathy by a model based on 13 V-J features. The model forecast ophthalmopathy, anticipating it by a median around 6.5 months before onset.

Lactation, pregnancy, other autoimmune disease or uncontrolled infection led to exclusion of patients. As for this clonotype: Its target is unknown.

This CDR3 spans 17 amino acids. The V and J ends lost 6 bases and 2 bases, in that order; junction bases with no gene match: 10. Germline CDR1 LNHDA, CDR2 SQIVND (reference sequence). Sequencing was carried out using blood. The origin of this receptor is a man aged 25-45 years with Graves' ophthalmopathy. This sequence joins TRBV19 and TRBJ2-1; TRBD2 agrees at 10 bases. CDR3 nucleotide sequence: TGTGCCAGTAGCCCTCGGATGGGACTAGCGCCCTACAATGAGCAGTTCTTC. Residues: CASSPRMGLAPYNEQFF.